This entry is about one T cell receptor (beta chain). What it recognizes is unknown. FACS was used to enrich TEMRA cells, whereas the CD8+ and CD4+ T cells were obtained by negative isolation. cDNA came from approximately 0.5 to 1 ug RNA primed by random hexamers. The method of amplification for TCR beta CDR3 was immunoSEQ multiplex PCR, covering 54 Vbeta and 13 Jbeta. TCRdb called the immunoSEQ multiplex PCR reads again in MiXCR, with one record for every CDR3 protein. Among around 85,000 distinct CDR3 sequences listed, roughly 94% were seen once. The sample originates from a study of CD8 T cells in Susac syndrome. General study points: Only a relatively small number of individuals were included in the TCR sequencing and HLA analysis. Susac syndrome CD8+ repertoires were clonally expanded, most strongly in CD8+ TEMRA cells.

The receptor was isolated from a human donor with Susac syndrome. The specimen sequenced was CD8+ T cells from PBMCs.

The CDR3 sequence is CSVEGRNLPPDTQYF. CDR3 sequence (DNA): TGCAGCGTTGAAGGTCGGAACCTCCCCCCGGATACGCAGTATTTT. The chain recombines TRBV29-1 with TRBJ2-3; no clear D. The V end lost 1 base, the J end lost 6 bases, and 17 bases lay between the germline ends. The CDR3 is 15 residues long. The germline V gene encodes CDR1 SQVTM and CDR2 ANQGSEA.